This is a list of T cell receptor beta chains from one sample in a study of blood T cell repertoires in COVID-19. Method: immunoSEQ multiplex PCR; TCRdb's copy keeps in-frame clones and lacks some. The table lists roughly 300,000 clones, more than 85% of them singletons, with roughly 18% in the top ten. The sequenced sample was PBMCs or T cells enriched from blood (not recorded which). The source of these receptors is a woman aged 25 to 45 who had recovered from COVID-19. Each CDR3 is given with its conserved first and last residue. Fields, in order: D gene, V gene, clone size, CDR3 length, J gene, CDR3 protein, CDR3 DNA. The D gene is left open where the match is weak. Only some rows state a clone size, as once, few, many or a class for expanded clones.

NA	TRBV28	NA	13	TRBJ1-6	CASSGTVYSPLHF	TGTGCCAGCAGTGGTACGGTTTATTCACCCCTCCACTTT
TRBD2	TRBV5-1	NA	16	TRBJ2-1	CASSLGLAGVSDEQFF	TGCGCCAGCAGCCTTGGACTAGCGGGAGTTTCGGATGAGCAGTTCTTC
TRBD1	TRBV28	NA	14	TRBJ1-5	CASSSGQMNQPQHF	TGTGCCAGCAGTTCGGGACAGATGAATCAGCCCCAGCATTTT
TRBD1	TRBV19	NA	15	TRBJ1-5	CASSIKGASNQPQHF	TGTGCCAGTAGTATTAAGGGGGCGAGCAATCAGCCCCAGCATTTT
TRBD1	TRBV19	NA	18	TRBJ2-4	CASSPGQGGVLAKNIQYF	TGTGCCAGTTCCCCGGGACAGGGGGGAGTTCTAGCCAAAAACATTCAGTACTTC
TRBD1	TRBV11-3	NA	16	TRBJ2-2	CASSLGTGVVTGELFF	TGTGCCAGCAGCCTGGGGACAGGGGTAGTCACCGGGGAGCTGTTTTTT
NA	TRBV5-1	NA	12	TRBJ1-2	CASSRNRDGYTF	TGCGCCAGCAGCCGGAACAGGGATGGCTACACCTTC
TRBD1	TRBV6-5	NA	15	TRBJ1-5	CASRPGGQLNQPQHF	TGTGCCAGCAGGCCCGGGGGACAGCTAAATCAGCCCCAGCATTTT
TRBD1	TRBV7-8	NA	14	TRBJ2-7	CASSLAGQVNEQYF	TGTGCCAGCAGCTTAGCGGGACAGGTCAACGAGCAGTACTTC
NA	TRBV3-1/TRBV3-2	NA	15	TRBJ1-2	CASSSDSFLGYGYTF	TGTGCCAGCAGCAGCGACAGTTTTCTTGGCTATGGCTACACCTTC
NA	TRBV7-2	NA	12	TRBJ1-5	CASSPFSGPQHF	TGTGCCAGCAGCCCCTTTTCCGGGCCCCAGCATTTT
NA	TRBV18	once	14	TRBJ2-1	CASSQSSSYNEQFF	TGTGCCAGCTCACAAAGTAGCTCCTACAATGAGCAGTTCTTC
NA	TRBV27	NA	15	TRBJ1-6	CASSSFFTPGSPLHF	TGTGCCAGCAGTTCGTTCTTCACCCCGGGTTCACCCCTCCACTTT
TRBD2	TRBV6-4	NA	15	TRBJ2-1	CASSEIAGVNNEQFF	TGTGCCAGCAGTGAGATAGCGGGAGTCAATAATGAGCAGTTCTTC
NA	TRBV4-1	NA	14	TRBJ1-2	CASSQDLGGDGYTF	TGCGCCAGCAGCCAAGATCTGGGGGGGGATGGCTACACCTTC
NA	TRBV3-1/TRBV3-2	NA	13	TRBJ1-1	CASSQGTVGEAFF	TGTGCCAGCAGCCAAGGGACAGTCGGTGAAGCTTTCTTT
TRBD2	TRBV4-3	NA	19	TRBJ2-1	CASSQGIAGGLNPYNEQFF	TGCGCCAGCAGCCAAGGCATAGCGGGGGGATTAAATCCGTACAATGAGCAGTTCTTC
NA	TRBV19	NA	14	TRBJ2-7	CASTPAGQIYEQYF	TGTGCCAGTACCCCGGCGGGACAGATCTACGAGCAGTACTTC
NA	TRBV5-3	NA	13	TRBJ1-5	CARSGHSNQPQHF	TGTGCCAGAAGCGGACATAGCAATCAGCCCCAGCATTTT